The present TCR beta chain was sequenced within a study of blood T cell repertoires in COVID-19. This clone was seen just once. TCRdb's table, derived via immunoSEQ multiplex PCR, lists solely in-frame clones and lacks some. The sample holds around 370,000 clones, 75% to 90% seen once. V was clipped by 0 bases and J by 9 bases, with 12 bases between them. Per germline, CDR1 LGHNA and CDR2 YSLEER. This CDR3 contains 14 residues. The sample comprised peripheral blood. The rearrangement links TRBV4-3 to TRBJ2-1, with D perhaps TRBD1 (5 bases). This clonotype was sampled from a woman in her fifties or sixties with COVID-19, enrolled during active disease. CDR3 sequence: CASSQEVGALEQFF. The CDR3 DNA follows: TGCGCCAGCAGCCAAGAGGTAGGGGCGCTTGAGCAGTTCTTC.